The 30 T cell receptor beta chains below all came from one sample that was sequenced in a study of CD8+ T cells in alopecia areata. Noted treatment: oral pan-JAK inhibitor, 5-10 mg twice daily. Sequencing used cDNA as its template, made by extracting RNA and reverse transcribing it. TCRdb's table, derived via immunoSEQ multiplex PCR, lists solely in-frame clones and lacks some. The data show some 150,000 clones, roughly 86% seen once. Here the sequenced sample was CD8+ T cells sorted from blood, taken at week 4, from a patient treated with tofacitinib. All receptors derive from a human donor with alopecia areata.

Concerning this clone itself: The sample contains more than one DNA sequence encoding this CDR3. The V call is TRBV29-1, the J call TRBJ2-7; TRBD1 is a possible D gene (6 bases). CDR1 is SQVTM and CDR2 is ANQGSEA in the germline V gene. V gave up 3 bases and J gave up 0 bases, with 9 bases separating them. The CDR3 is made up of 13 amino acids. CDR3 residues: CSVEVGGSYEQYF. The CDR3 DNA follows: TGCAGCGTTGAGGTAGGGGGCTCCTACGAGCAGTACTTC.

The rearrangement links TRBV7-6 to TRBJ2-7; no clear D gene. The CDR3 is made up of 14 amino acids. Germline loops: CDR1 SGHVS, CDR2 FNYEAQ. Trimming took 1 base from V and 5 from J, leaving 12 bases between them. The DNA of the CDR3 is TGTGCCAGCAGCTTAGTATCTTTTGTCGACGAGCAGTACTTC. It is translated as CASSLVSFVDEQYF.

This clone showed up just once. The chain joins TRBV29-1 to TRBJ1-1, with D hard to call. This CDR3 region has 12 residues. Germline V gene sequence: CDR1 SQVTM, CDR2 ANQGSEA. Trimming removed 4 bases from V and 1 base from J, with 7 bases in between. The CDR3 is CSVGPSNTEAFF. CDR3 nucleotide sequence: TGCAGCGTTGGACCCTCGAACACTGAAGCTTTCTTT.

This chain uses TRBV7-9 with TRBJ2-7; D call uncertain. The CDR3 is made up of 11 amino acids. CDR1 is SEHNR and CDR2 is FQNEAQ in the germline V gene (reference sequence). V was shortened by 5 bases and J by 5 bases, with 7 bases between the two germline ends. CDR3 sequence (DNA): TGTGCCAGCAGCCTAGTCCACGAGCAGTACTTC. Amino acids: CASSLVHEQYF.

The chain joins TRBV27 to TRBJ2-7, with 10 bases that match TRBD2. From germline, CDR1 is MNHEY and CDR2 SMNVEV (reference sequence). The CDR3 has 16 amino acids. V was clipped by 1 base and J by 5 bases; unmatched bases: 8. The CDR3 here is CASSLLPSGSLDEQYF. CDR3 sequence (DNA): TGTGCCAGCAGTTTATTGCCTAGCGGGAGTTTAGACGAGCAGTACTTC.

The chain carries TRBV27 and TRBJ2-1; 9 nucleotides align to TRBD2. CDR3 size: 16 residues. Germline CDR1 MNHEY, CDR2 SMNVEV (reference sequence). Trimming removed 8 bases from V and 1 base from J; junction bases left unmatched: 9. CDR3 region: CASHDGLAGSYNEQFF. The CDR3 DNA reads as TGTGCCAGCCACGACGGGCTAGCGGGATCCTACAATGAGCAGTTCTTC.

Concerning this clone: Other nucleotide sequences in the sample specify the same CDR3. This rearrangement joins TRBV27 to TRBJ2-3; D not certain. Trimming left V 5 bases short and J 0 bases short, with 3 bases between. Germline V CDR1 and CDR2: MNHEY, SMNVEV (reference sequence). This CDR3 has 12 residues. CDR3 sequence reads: CASSHSTDTQYF. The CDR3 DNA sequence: TGTGCCAGCAGTCACAGCACAGATACGCAGTATTTT.

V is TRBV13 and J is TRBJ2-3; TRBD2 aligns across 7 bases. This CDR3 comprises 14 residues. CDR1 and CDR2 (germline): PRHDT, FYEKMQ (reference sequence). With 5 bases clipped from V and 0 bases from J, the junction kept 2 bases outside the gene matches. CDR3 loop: CASSPSGSTDTQYF. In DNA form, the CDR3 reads TGTGCCAGCAGCCCTAGCGGTAGCACAGATACGCAGTATTTT.

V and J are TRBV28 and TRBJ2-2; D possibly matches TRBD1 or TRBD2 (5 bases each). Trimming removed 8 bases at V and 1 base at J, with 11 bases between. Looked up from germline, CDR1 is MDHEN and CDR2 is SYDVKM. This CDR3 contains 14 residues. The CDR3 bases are TGTGCCAGCGGGGACGGGTTGAACACCGGGGAGCTGTTTTTT. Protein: CASGDGLNTGELFF.

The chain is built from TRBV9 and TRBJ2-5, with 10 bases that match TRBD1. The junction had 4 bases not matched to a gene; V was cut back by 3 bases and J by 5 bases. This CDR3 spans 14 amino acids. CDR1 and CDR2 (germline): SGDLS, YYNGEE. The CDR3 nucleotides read TGTGCCAGCAGCGGACAGGGGGCAAAGGAGACCCAGTACTTC. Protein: CASSGQGAKETQYF.

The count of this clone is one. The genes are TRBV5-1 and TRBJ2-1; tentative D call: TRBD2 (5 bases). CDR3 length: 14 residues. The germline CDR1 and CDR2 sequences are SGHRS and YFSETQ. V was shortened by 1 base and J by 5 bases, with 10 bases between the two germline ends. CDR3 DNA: TGCGCCAGCAGCTTGAGCGGCAGGAACAATGAGCAGTTCTTC. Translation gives CASSLSGRNNEQFF.

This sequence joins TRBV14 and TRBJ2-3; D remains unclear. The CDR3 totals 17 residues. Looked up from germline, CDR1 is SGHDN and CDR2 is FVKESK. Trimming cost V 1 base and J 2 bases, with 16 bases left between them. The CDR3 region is CASSQVLLSSYTDTQYF. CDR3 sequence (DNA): TGTGCCAGCAGCCAAGTATTGCTCTCCTCCTACACAGATACGCAGTATTTT.

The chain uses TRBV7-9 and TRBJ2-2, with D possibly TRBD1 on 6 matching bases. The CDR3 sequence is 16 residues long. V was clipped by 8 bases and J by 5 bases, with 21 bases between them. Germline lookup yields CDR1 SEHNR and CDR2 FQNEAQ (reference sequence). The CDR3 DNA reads TGTGCCAGCGGGGAGAAATGGGACATCGTAACCGGGGAGCTGTTTTTT. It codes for CASGEKWDIVTGELFF. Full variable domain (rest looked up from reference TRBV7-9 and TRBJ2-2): DTGVSQNPRHKITKRGQNVTFRCDPISEHNRLYWYRQTLGQGPEFLTYFQNEAQLEKSRLLSDRFSAERPKGSFSTLEIQRTEQGDSAMYLCASGEKWDIVTGELFFGEGSRLTVL.

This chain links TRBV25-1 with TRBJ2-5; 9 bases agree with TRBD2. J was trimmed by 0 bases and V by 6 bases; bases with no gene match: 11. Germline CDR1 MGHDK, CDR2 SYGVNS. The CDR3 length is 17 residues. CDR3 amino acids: CASRTGVGLADQETQYF. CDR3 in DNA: TGTGCCAGCAGGACGGGGGTGGGACTAGCTGACCAAGAGACCCAGTACTTC.

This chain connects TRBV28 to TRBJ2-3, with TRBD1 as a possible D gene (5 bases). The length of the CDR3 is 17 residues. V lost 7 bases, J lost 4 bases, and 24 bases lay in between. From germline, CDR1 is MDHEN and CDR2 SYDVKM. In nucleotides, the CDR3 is TGTGCCAGCACCCTCTCCAGATCCGACAGAGGTCCAGATACGCAGTATTTT. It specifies CASTLSRSDRGPDTQYF.

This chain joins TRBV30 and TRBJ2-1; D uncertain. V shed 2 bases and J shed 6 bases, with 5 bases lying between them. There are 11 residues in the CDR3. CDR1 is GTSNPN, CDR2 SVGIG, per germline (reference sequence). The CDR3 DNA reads TGTGCCTGGAGTATGGGCAATGAGCAGTTCTTC. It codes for CAWSMGNEQFF.

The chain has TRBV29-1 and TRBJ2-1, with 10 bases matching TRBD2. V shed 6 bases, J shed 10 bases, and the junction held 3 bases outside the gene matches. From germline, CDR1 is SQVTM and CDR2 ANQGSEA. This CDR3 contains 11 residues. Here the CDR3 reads CSVATSGEQFF. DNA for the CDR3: TGCAGCGTCGCGACTAGCGGGGAGCAGTTCTTC.

In nucleotides, the CDR3 is TGTGCCAGCAGCGGGCAGACACCTGGCTACGAGCAGTACTTC. It specifies CASSGQTPGYEQYF. The J gene is TRBJ2-7, the V gene TRBV11-1; D gene ambiguous. Germline CDR1 is SGHAT and CDR2 is FQDESV (reference sequence). The CDR3 has 14 amino acids. V lost 5 bases and J lost 3, with 14 bases in between.

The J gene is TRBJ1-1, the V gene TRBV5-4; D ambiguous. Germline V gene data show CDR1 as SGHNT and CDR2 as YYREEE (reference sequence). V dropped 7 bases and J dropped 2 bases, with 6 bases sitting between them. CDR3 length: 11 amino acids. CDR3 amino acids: CASRSNTEAFF. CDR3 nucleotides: TGTGCCAGCCGATCTAACACTGAAGCTTTCTTT.

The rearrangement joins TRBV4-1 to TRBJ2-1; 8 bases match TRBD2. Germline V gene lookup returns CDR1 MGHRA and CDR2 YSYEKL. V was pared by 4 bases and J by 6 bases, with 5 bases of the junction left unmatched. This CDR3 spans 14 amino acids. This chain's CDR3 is CASSLLAGPNEQFF. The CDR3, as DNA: TGCGCCAGCAGCCTCCTAGCGGGCCCCAATGAGCAGTTCTTC.

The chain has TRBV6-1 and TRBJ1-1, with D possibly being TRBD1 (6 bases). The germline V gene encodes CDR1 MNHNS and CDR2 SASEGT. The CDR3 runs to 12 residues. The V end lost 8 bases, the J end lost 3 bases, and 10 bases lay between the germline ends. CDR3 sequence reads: CASRQGHTEAFF. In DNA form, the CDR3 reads TGTGCCAGCCGTCAGGGGCACACTGAAGCTTTCTTT.

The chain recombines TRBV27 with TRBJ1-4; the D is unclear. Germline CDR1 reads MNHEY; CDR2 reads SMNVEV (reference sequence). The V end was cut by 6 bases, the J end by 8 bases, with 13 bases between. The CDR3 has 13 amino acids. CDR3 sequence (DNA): TGTGCCAGCAGATGGGCCCCGGGGGAAAAACTGTTTTTT. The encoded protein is CASRWAPGEKLFF. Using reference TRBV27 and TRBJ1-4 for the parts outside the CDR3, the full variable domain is EAQVTQNPRYLITVTGKKLTVTCSQNMNHEYMSWYRQDPGLGLRQIYYSMNVEVTDKGDVPEGYKVSRKEKRNFPLILESPSPNQTSLYFCASRWAPGEKLFFGSGTQLSVL.

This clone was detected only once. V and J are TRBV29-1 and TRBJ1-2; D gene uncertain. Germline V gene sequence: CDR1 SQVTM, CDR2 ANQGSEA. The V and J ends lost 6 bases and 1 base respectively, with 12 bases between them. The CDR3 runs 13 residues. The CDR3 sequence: CSVSNRDNYGYTF. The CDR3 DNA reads TGCAGCGTATCAAACCGGGATAACTATGGCTACACCTTC.

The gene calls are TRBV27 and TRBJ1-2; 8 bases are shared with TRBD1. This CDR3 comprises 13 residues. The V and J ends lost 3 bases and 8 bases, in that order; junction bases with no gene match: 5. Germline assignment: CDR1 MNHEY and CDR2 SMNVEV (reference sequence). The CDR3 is CASSFQGARGYTF. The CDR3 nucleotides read TGTGCCAGCAGTTTTCAGGGGGCGCGGGGCTACACCTTC.

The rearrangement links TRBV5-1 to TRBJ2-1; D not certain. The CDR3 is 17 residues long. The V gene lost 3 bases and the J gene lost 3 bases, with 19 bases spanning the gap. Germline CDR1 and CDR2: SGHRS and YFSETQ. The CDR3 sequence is CASSSPRVEEVYNEQFF. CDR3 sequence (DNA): TGCGCCAGCAGCTCCCCCCGGGTCGAGGAAGTCTACAATGAGCAGTTCTTC. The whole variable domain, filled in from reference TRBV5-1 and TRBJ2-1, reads KAGVTQTPRYLIKTRGQQVTLSCSPISGHRSVSWYQQTPGQGLQFLFEYFSETQRNKGNFPGRFSGRQFSNSRSEMNVSTLELGDSALYLCASSSPRVEEVYNEQFFGPGTRLTVL.

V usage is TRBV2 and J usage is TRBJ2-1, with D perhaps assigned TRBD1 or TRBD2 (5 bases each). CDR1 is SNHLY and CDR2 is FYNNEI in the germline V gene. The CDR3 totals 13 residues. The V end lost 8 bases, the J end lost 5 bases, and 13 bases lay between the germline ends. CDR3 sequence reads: CASPRDGNNEQFF. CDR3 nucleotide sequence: TGTGCCAGCCCCCGGGACGGCAACAATGAGCAGTTCTTC.

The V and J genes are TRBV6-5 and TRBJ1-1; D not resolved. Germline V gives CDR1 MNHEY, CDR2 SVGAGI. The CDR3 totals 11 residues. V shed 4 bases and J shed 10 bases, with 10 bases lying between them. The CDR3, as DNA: TGTGCCAGCAGTTCCGACGCGCGAGCTTTCTTT. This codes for CASSSDARAFF.

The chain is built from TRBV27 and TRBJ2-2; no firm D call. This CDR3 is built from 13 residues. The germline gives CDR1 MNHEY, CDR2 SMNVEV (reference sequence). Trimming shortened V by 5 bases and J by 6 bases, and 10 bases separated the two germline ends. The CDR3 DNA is TGTGCCAGCAGTCCCTCAGTATCCGGGGAGCTGTTTTTT. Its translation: CASSPSVSGELFF.

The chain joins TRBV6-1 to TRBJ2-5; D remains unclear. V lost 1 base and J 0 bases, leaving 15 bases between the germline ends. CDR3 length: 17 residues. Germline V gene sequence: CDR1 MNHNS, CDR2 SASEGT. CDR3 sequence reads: CASSEEGGWADQETQYF. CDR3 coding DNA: TGTGCCAGCAGTGAAGAGGGCGGTTGGGCAGACCAAGAGACCCAGTACTTC.

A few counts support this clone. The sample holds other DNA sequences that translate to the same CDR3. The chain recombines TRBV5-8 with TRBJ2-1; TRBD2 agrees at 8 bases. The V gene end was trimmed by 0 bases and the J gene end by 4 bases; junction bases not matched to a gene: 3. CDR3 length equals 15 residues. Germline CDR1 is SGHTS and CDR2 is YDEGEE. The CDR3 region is CASSLAGGLYNEQFF. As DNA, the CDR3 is TGTGCCAGCAGCTTGGCGGGGGGGCTTTACAATGAGCAGTTCTTC.